This T cell receptor (beta chain) is from a study of graft-versus-host responses after intestinal transplantation. Looking at the study overall: Recipients had multivisceral, liver-intestinal, or isolated intestinal transplants. Recipients uniformly received anti-thymocyte globulin induction, followed by tacrolimus and steroids for three to four years.

There were about 200,000 CFSE-labeled responder cells plated together with about 200,000 irradiated, violet-dye-labeled stimulator cells. After mixed lymphocyte reaction, dividing CD4+ and CD8+ responder T cells were sorted. Generated by immunoSEQ multiplex PCR, the TCRdb table keeps only in-frame clones and is missing some. Of about 4,800 clones listed, less than 30% were seen once; the top ten hold over 2.5%. This clone occurred a few times. CDR3 length: 15 amino acids. Germline-derived CDR1 and CDR2 are KGHSH and LQKENI. V was shortened by 2 bases and J by 5 bases, with 13 bases between the two germline ends.

This TCR came from a human patient who was an organ donor for intestinal transplantation. This specimen consisted of alloreactive CD4+ T cells from a mixed lymphocyte reaction culture, obtained before transplantation. The subset: CFSE-low proliferating T cells sorted from roughly six-day pre-transplant mixed lymphocyte reaction (GvH or HvG direction). V and J are TRBV18 and TRBJ2-1; maybe TRBD2 (5 bases). CDR3 loop: CASSPSPLAHNEQFF. The CDR3 DNA reads as TGTGCCAGCTCACCATCTCCCCTAGCCCACAATGAGCAGTTCTTC.